Shown below are 14 T cell receptor beta chains from a single sample sequenced in a study of OX40 agonist ivuxolimab in advanced cancers. The method was immunoSEQ multiplex PCR; TCRdb's version includes in-frame clones alone and lacks a portion of them. Altogether about 46,000 clones are present, 88% being singletons, with the ten largest covering roughly 56%. Sequenced material: CD4+ or CD8+ T cells sorted from blood, taken in a trial of the OX40 agonist ivuxolimab. The receptors here all came from an adult with an advanced solid tumor such as melanoma, head and neck, liver or kidney cancer.

The chain links TRBV5-1 to TRBJ1-4; no firm D call. The CDR3 is 13 residues long. Per the germline V gene, CDR1 is SGHRS and CDR2 is YFSETQ. V was cut by 1 base and J by 5 bases, with 6 bases left in between. This CDR3 is CASSLSLNEKLFF. The CDR3 DNA reads TGCGCCAGCAGCTTGTCCCTAAATGAAAAACTGTTTTTT.

This clone was detected only once. CDR3 DNA: TGTGCCAGCAGTTACTCTGCGCCGGACAGGGGCTACGAGCAGTACTTC. Translating gives CASSYSAPDRGYEQYF. This chain joins TRBV6-5 and TRBJ2-7; TRBD1 matches at 9 bases. From germline, CDR1 is MNHEY and CDR2 SVGAGI. The CDR3 covers 16 residues. J lost 3 bases, V lost 0 bases, and 6 bases had no gene match.

The chain carries TRBV18 and TRBJ2-7; possibly TRBD1 or TRBD2 for D (5 bases each). The CDR3 has 15 residues. In germline, CDR1 is KGHSH, CDR2 LQKENI. Trimming stripped 0 bases from V and 4 bases from J, with 13 bases between. CDR3 bases: TGTGCCAGCTCACCACCGTGGGGGAACCTTTACGAGCAGTACTTC. This translates into CASSPPWGNLYEQYF.

Only one count was recorded for this clone. This chain links TRBV11-2 with TRBJ1-1, with TRBD1 matching 10 bases. The CDR3 sequence is 13 residues long. From germline, CDR1 is SGHAT and CDR2 FQNNGV. Germline trimming cut 5 bases from V and 8 bases from J; bases unmatched to any gene: 5. In DNA form, the CDR3 reads TGTGCCAGCAGCATTCGACAGGGGGCCGAAGCTTTCTTT. The encoded protein is CASSIRQGAEAFF.

This chain connects TRBV27 to TRBJ2-1; a weak D match, TRBD2 (5 bases). V lost 2 bases to trimming and J lost 6 bases, with 14 bases between them. Looked up from germline, CDR1 is MNHEY and CDR2 is SMNVEV (reference sequence). The CDR3 is made up of 15 amino acids. The CDR3 region has the DNA TGTGCCAGCAGTTTAATTGTGGGAGAGATCAATGAGCAGTTCTTC. The encoded protein is CASSLIVGEINEQFF.

The V call is TRBV30, the J call TRBJ2-1; D perhaps matches TRBD2 (6 bases). Between the trimmed V and J ends, which lost 1 base and 8 bases, there was a span of 9 bases. Germline V gene data show CDR1 as GTSNPN and CDR2 as SVGIG (reference sequence). This CDR3 region has 12 residues. The CDR3 DNA sequence: TGTGCCTGGAGTGGGGACTTAGATGAGCAGTTCTTC. It codes for CAWSGDLDEQFF.

The chain joins TRBV23-1 to TRBJ2-6; D assignment may be TRBD1 or TRBD2 (6 bases each). TRBV23-1 is an ORF; its function is uncertain. V was pared by 11 bases and J by 0 bases, with 17 bases between. The CDR3 consists of 16 residues. The CDR3 sequence is CAGGGRPDSGANVLTF. CDR3 coding DNA: TGCGCCGGAGGGGGACGTCCGGACTCTGGGGCCAACGTCCTGACTTTC.

The chain uses TRBV10-3 and TRBJ2-7; either TRBD1 or TRBD2 may supply D (6 bases each). The V and J ends lost 4 bases and 2 bases respectively, with 15 bases between them. The CDR3 extends over 15 amino acids. Germline V lookup: CDR1 ENHRY, CDR2 SYGVKD. The CDR3 loop is CAISAGAGLAYEQYF. CDR3 coding DNA: TGTGCCATCAGTGCGGGGGCAGGGCTAGCCTACGAGCAGTACTTC.

This chain uses TRBV6-1 with TRBJ2-6; D is ambiguous. There are 16 residues in the CDR3. Trimming removed 3 bases from V and 0 bases from J, with 9 bases in between. Germline V gene data show CDR1 as MNHNS and CDR2 as SASEGT. The CDR3 bases are TGTGCCAGCAGTGATGAACATTACTCTGGGGCCAACGTCCTGACTTTC. Its protein product is CASSDEHYSGANVLTF.

The V gene is TRBV5-1, the J gene TRBJ2-4; D might be TRBD1 (5 bases). V lost 3 bases, J lost 9 bases, and 19 bases lay in between. The CDR3 is made up of 15 amino acids. Germline CDR1 and CDR2: SGHRS and YFSETQ. The CDR3 reads CASSSGHGPRPIQYF. In nucleotides, the CDR3 is TGCGCCAGCAGCTCCGGACATGGACCCCGGCCCATTCAGTACTTC.

This rearrangement joins TRBV4-3 to TRBJ1-6; a possible D gene is TRBD1 (5 bases). This CDR3 has 15 residues. The V end was cut by 0 bases, the J end by 9 bases, with 12 bases between. Per the germline V gene, CDR1 is LGHNA and CDR2 is YSLEER. The CDR3 bases are TGCGCCAGCAGCCAAGATCGGGGCAAGCGTTCACCCCTCCACTTT. This gives the protein CASSQDRGKRSPLHF.

The V and J genes are TRBV11-2 and TRBJ2-3; 11 nucleotides line up with TRBD2. CDR1 and CDR2 (germline): SGHAT, FQNNGV. V was pared by 3 bases and J by 5 bases, with 4 bases of the junction left unmatched. This CDR3 contains 15 residues. CDR3 loop: CASSFSGRAEDTQYF. Written as DNA, the CDR3 is TGTGCCAGCAGCTTTAGCGGGAGGGCCGAAGATACGCAGTATTTT.

The rearrangement uses TRBV5-4 and TRBJ2-2, with unresolved D. The CDR3 is 16 residues long. V was cut by 4 bases and J by 7 bases, with 20 bases left in between. Germline CDR1 reads SGHNT; CDR2 reads YYREEE (reference sequence). The CDR3 DNA is TGTGCCAGCAGCCCGGCGGCAATGGGTTGGGGCGGGGAGCTGTTTTTT. As protein: CASSPAAMGWGGELFF.

This chain uses TRBV28 with TRBJ2-3; 7 bases line up with TRBD2. The germline CDR1 and CDR2 sequences are MDHEN and SYDVKM. V dropped 5 bases and J dropped 2; count of bases not matched to a gene: 7. The CDR3 runs to 15 residues. The CDR3 region has the DNA TGTGCCAGCAGTCTTCCTAGCGGCCACACAGATACGCAGTATTTT. Translated: CASSLPSGHTDTQYF.